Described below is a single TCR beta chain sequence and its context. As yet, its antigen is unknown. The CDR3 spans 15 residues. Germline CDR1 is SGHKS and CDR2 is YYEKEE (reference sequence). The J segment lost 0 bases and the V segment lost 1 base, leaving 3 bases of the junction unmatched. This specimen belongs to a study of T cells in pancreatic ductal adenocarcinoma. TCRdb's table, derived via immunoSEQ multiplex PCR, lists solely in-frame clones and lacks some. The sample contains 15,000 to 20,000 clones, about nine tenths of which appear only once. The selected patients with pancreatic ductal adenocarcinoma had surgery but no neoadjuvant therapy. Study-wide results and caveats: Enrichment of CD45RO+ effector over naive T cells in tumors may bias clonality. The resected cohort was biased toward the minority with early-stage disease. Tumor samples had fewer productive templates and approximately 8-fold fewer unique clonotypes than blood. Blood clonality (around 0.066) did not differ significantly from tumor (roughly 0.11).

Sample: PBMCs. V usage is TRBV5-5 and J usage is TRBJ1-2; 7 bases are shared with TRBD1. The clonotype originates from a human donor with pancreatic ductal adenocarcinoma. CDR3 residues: CASSLSQGTNYGYTF. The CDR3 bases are TGTGCCAGCAGCTTGTCACAGGGGACTAACTATGGCTACACCTTC.